Included here is one TCR beta chain sequence, with context. The data derive from a study of blood T cell repertoires in COVID-19. Study background: Sources were T cells, B-cell-depleted T cells, or PBMCs; the material itself was cDNA or gDNA.

Trimming removed 5 bases from V and 6 bases from J; junction bases left unmatched: 4. CDR3 length equals 13 residues. Original methodology: Quantification of nucleated cells was approximated via reference gene primer amplification. The protocol was immunoSEQ multiplex PCR, while the TCRdb copy is restricted to in-frame clones and leaves out a portion. From that table come the V and J calls and clone size; the DNA was used to work out D and trimming. This sample has around 220,000 clones, with around 84% found just once. The rearrangement joins TRBV12-3 or TRBV12-4 to TRBJ1-2; 9 nucleotides line up with TRBD1. Sequencing was performed on peripheral blood. This clonotype was sampled from a man aged 50 or older with acute or convalescent COVID-19. This CDR3 reads CASSRTGVHGYTF. CDR3 sequence (DNA): TGTGCCAGCAGTCGGACAGGGGTACATGGCTACACCTTC.